The 21 T cell receptor beta chains below were found in one sample sequenced in a study of OX40 agonist ivuxolimab in advanced cancers. Method: immunoSEQ multiplex PCR; TCRdb's copy keeps in-frame clones and lacks some. The sample has 65,000 to 85,000 clones; about nine tenths are singletons. The material was CD4+ or CD8+ T cells sorted from blood, obtained in a trial of the OX40 agonist ivuxolimab. These receptors were taken from an adult with an advanced solid tumor such as melanoma, head and neck, liver or kidney cancer.

On this clone: Mismatch with germline at one junction end may stem from a read error. The chain links TRBV7-7 to TRBJ2-5; a weak D match, TRBD2 (6 bases). The germline gives CDR1 SSHAT, CDR2 FNYEAQ (reference sequence). The CDR3 is 13 amino acids. The CDR3 DNA is TGTGCTAGCAGCCTGGGACTTCGAGAGACCCAGTACTTC. Its translation: CASSLGLRETQYF.

J is TRBJ2-3 and V is TRBV28; 10 bases fit TRBD2. CDR3 length equals 15 residues. Unmatched junction bases numbered 5, after V lost 6 bases and J lost 2 bases. Germline CDR1 and CDR2: MDHEN and SYDVKM. The CDR3 DNA is TGTGCCAGCAGCGTAGCGGGAGGTAACACAGATACGCAGTATTTT. This translates into CASSVAGGNTDTQYF.

The V call is TRBV28, the J call TRBJ1-4; TRBD1 matches at 10 bases. V trimming: 6 bases; J trimming: 3 bases; junction bases outside the gene matches: 19. Germline V gene data show CDR1 as MDHEN and CDR2 as SYDVKM. This CDR3 has 20 amino acids. The CDR3 nucleotides are TGTGCCAGCAGCTCCCGGGGACAGGGGATCTTAGGCGGGGCTAATGAAAAACTGTTTTTT. It is translated as CASSSRGQGILGGANEKLFF.

This chain connects TRBV28 to TRBJ2-7; weak D call: TRBD2 (6 bases). The CDR3 extends over 16 amino acids. Deletions cut 3 bases from V and 1 base from J, with 16 bases between. Germline assignment: CDR1 MDHEN and CDR2 SYDVKM. CDR3 in DNA: TGTGCCAGCAGTTTTCACCCATCTAGCGCATCCTACGAGCAGTACTTC. Amino acids: CASSFHPSSASYEQYF.

The chain recombines TRBV28 with TRBJ1-4, with D maybe TRBD1 (6 bases). Germline CDR1 is MDHEN and CDR2 is SYDVKM. This CDR3 has 12 amino acids. Between the trimmed V and J ends, which lost 10 bases and 9 bases, there was a span of 15 bases. The CDR3 bases are TGTGCCACCGAGGGGGGGTTGAAAAAACTGTTTTTT. Protein: CATEGGLKKLFF.

The gene calls are TRBV19 and TRBJ2-3, with D perhaps matching TRBD1 (5 bases). Trimming took 4 bases from V and 6 from J, leaving 8 bases between them. This CDR3 region has 12 residues. The germline V gene encodes CDR1 LNHDA and CDR2 SQIVND (reference sequence). DNA of the CDR3: TGTGCCAGTAGTAAGGGGCGGGATACGCAGTATTTT. The encoded protein is CASSKGRDTQYF.

This chain joins TRBV6-1 and TRBJ2-7; D not resolved. CDR3 length: 14 residues. V dropped 6 bases and J dropped 0 bases, with 12 bases sitting between them. Germline CDR1 reads MNHNS; CDR2 reads SASEGT. The CDR3 is CASSRDGNSYEQYF. CDR3 coding DNA: TGTGCCAGCAGCCGAGACGGAAACTCCTACGAGCAGTACTTC.

The CDR3 coding sequence is TGTGCCTGGAGTCGAGAAGCGAGACCCCTCTATGGCTACACCTTC. This sequence encodes CAWSREARPLYGYTF. The rearrangement links TRBV30 to TRBJ1-2, with D hard to call. The CDR3 contains 15 residues. Trimming removed 2 bases at V and 4 bases at J, with 17 bases between. CDR1 and CDR2 (germline): GTSNPN, SVGIG (reference sequence).

V is TRBV9 and J is TRBJ1-2; 9 positions agree with TRBD1. The CDR3 spans 15 residues. Germline CDR1 reads SGDLS; CDR2 reads YYNGEE. With V trimmed by 4 bases and J by 7 bases, 11 bases remained unmatched. CDR3 DNA sequence: TGTGCCAGCAGCCCCTTACAGGGGGCTTACGGTGGCTACACCTTC. It is translated as CASSPLQGAYGGYTF.

The CDR3 sequence: CASSPGLAPEGAQYF. CDR3 sequence (DNA): TGTGCCAGCTCTCCAGGACTAGCGCCTGAGGGGGCCCAGTACTTC. V and J are TRBV18 and TRBJ2-5; 9 bases fit TRBD2. CDR1 KGHSH and CDR2 LQKENI come from the germline V gene. This CDR3 is 15 amino acids long. Trimming at V came to 6 bases and at J to 9 bases, leaving 14 bases not matched to a gene.

This chain uses TRBV9 with TRBJ2-3, with D perhaps TRBD2 (7 bases). Germline-derived CDR1 and CDR2 are SGDLS and YYNGEE. V gave up 5 bases and J gave up 2 bases, with 12 bases separating them. CDR3 length: 14 residues. The CDR3 region is CASRRGPDTDTQYF. The CDR3 DNA is TGTGCCAGCAGGCGGGGGCCTGACACAGATACGCAGTATTTT.

The chain employs TRBV7-9 and TRBJ1-4, with no clear D. CDR3 length: 15 residues. Germline-derived CDR1 and CDR2 are SEHNR and FQNEAQ (reference sequence). V was pared by 4 bases and J by 8 bases, with 17 bases between. DNA for the CDR3: TGTGCCAGCAGCTATCCCCTGGGCAGTGAAGAAAAACTGTTTTTT. Its protein is CASSYPLGSEEKLFF.

The rearrangement links TRBV9 to TRBJ2-2, with 11 bases that match TRBD2. The V gene end was trimmed by 0 bases and the J gene end by 4 bases; junction bases not matched to a gene: 5. This CDR3 spans 17 amino acids. Germline-derived CDR1 and CDR2 are SGDLS and YYNGEE. CDR3 protein: CASSVGGLAGGTGELFF. DNA of the CDR3: TGTGCCAGCAGCGTAGGTGGTCTAGCGGGAGGCACCGGGGAGCTGTTTTTT.

V gene TRBV11-2 combines with J gene TRBJ2-3; D gene unclear. V was pared by 1 base and J by 0 bases, with 11 bases between. The CDR3 extends over 16 amino acids. CDR1 is SGHAT, CDR2 FQNNGV, per germline. In nucleotides, the CDR3 is TGTGCCAGCAGCTTAGGGGCCCAACCTAGCACAGATACGCAGTATTTT. Its translation is CASSLGAQPSTDTQYF. Filled out from reference TRBV11-2 and TRBJ2-3, the complete variable domain reads EAGVAQSPRYKIIEKRQSVAFWCNPISGHATLYWYQQILGQGPKLLIQFQNNGVVDDSQLPKDRFSAERLKGVDSTLKIQPAKLEDSAVYLCASSLGAQPSTDTQYFGPGTRLTVL.

The chain uses TRBV20-1 and TRBJ2-3; D not resolved. There are 11 residues in the CDR3. The germline gives CDR1 DFQATT, CDR2 SNEGSKA (reference sequence). The V and J ends lost 0 bases and 6 bases respectively, with 4 bases between them. The CDR3 DNA is TGCAGTGCTAGAGACGGGGATACGCAGTATTTT. Its translation: CSARDGDTQYF.

This clone has just a few counts. The V gene is TRBV4-2, the J gene TRBJ1-1; 7 bases are shared with TRBD1. This CDR3 region has 15 residues. With V trimmed by 4 bases and J by 1 base, 6 bases remained unmatched. Germline CDR1 is LGHNA and CDR2 is YNFKEQ. The CDR3 sequence: CASSPRGDRNTEAFF. Written as DNA, the CDR3 is TGTGCCAGCAGCCCGAGGGGGGACAGGAACACTGAAGCTTTCTTT.

The chain couples TRBV21-1 to TRBJ2-1; TRBD2 is the table's D call and was not checked against the DNA. TRBV21-1 represents a pseudogene. This CDR3 region has 19 residues. CDR3 nucleotides: TGTGCCAGCATTGAGGGACTAGCGGGGGGCCGAACCCATCTCAATGAGCAGTTCTTC. Its protein product is CASIEGLAGGRTHLNEQFF.

V gene TRBV19 combines with J gene TRBJ2-7; 9 bases are shared with TRBD1. Germline CDR1 reads LNHDA; CDR2 reads SQIVND (reference sequence). This CDR3 spans 15 amino acids. V trimming: 5 bases; J trimming: 6 bases; junction bases outside the gene matches: 11. In DNA form, the CDR3 reads TGTGCCAGTAGTCGCTACTGGGACAGGGAAGGCGAGCAGTACTTC. The encoded protein is CASSRYWDREGEQYF.

The rearrangement links TRBV27 to TRBJ1-1, with D possibly being TRBD1 (5 bases). V lost 6 bases and J 0 bases, leaving 11 bases between the germline ends. CDR3 length: 14 amino acids. Per germline, CDR1 MNHEY and CDR2 SMNVEV (reference sequence). The CDR3 loop is CASRPDRMNTEAFF. The CDR3 nucleotides are TGTGCCAGCAGACCTGACAGAATGAACACTGAAGCTTTCTTT.

The rearrangement uses TRBV6-5 and TRBJ2-2, with D uncertain. The ends were cut back, 0 bases at V and 4 bases at J, with 6 bases in the middle. CDR3 length: 14 residues. CDR1 MNHEY and CDR2 SVGAGI come from the germline V gene. This chain's CDR3 is CASSYSSRTGELFF. The CDR3 bases are TGTGCCAGCAGTTACTCGAGTCGCACCGGGGAGCTGTTTTTT.

CDR3 bases: TGTGCTAGTGGTTTGCAAGGGAACACTGAAGCTTTCTTT. Translation gives CASGLQGNTEAFF. V and J are TRBV12-5 and TRBJ1-1, with no clear D. Germline CDR1 is LGHNT and CDR2 is FRNRAP. V lost 2 bases, J lost 1 base, and 5 bases lay in between. The CDR3 is made up of 13 amino acids.